Below are 5 T cell receptor beta chains sequenced from a single sample in a study of blood T cell repertoires in COVID-19. Assay used: immunoSEQ multiplex PCR; TCRdb lists only in-frame clones, some missing. The sample shows 100,000 to 150,000 clones, roughly 80% of them seen only once. Source material: peripheral blood. The receptors here all came from a woman aged 50 to 60 with acute or convalescent COVID-19.

The chain combines TRBV3-1 (or the pseudogene TRBV3-2) with TRBJ1-4; 9 bases map to TRBD1. In germline, CDR1 is LGHDT, CDR2 YNNKEL (reference sequence). V trimming: 4 bases; J trimming: 0 bases; junction bases outside the gene matches: 3. This CDR3 has 16 residues. The CDR3 here is CASSLGTGPTNEKLFF. Here the CDR3 DNA reads TGTGCCAGCAGCCTCGGGACAGGGCCAACTAATGAAAAACTGTTTTTT.

The chain joins TRBV6-1 to TRBJ1-5, with TRBD1 as a possible D gene (5 bases). Germline V gene sequence: CDR1 MNHNS, CDR2 SASEGT. Trimming left V 3 bases short and J 4 bases short, with 10 bases between. The CDR3 totals 14 residues. In DNA form, the CDR3 reads TGTGCCAGCAGTGAGGGGGGGAGGAATCAGCCCCAGCATTTT. It encodes CASSEGGRNQPQHF.

The chain uses TRBV6-5 and TRBJ1-4; 12 nucleotides align to TRBD1. CDR1 and CDR2 (germline): MNHEY, SVGAGI. With 10 bases clipped from V and 7 bases from J, the junction kept 7 bases outside the gene matches. The CDR3 extends over 14 amino acids. CDR3 nucleotides: TGTGCCACGGACCGGGACAGGGGGCTTGAAAAACTGTTTTTT. Amino acids: CATDRDRGLEKLFF.

This rearrangement joins TRBV19 to TRBJ1-1; D is unclear. V lost 7 bases and J lost 3, with 12 bases in between. The CDR3 is 13 amino acids. CDR1 and CDR2 (germline): LNHDA, SQIVND (reference sequence). CDR3 nucleotides: TGTGCCAGTATTTCGGGTCGATACACTGAAGCTTTCTTT. The encoded protein is CASISGRYTEAFF.

The chain joins TRBV4-1 to TRBJ1-2, with TRBD1 as a possible D gene (5 bases). V shed 0 bases and J shed 4 bases, with 15 bases lying between them. The CDR3 runs to 16 residues. From germline, CDR1 is MGHRA and CDR2 YSYEKL. CDR3 loop: CASSQDSSGGPYGYTF. The CDR3 nucleotides read TGCGCCAGCAGCCAAGATTCTTCGGGGGGTCCCTATGGCTACACCTTC.